Following are 9 T cell receptor beta chains from one sample sequenced in a study of blood T cells in healthy people across ages. For the second PCR, which ran for 7 to 11 cycles, a sample-barcoded 5' primer and a J-beta primer mix were used. TCRdb re-called the 5' RACE reads through MiXCR, storing one row per CDR3 protein. This sample has some 900,000 distinct CDR3 sequences; about 48% occur once, and the top ten carry around 15%. The sample consisted of blood. The receptors originated from a man under 40 in good health.

This clonotype was seen a handful of times. The J gene is TRBJ2-7, the V gene TRBV3-1; D remains unclear. With 0 bases removed from V and 0 bases from J, the gap between germline ends came to 6 bases. This CDR3 comprises 14 residues. Germline assignment: CDR1 LGHDT and CDR2 YNNKEL (reference sequence). CDR3 DNA sequence: TGTGCCAGCAGCCAAGAAGTGGGCTCCTACGAGCAGTACTTC. Translated: CASSQEVGSYEQYF.

This clonotype was observed a handful of times. The chain combines TRBV20-1 with TRBJ2-7; 8 positions match TRBD2. The V segment lost 4 bases and the J segment 4 bases; nucleotides outside the gene matches: 9. The CDR3 consists of 14 residues. The germline V gene encodes CDR1 DFQATT and CDR2 SNEGSKA (reference sequence). CDR3 in amino acids: CSAKRGGFLYEQYF. CDR3 sequence (DNA): TGCAGTGCTAAACGGGGGGGTTTTTTGTACGAGCAGTACTTC.

The count of this clonotype is one. This may stem from a read error, because a much larger clone lies one nucleotide away. The chain couples TRBV9 to TRBJ2-3, with TRBD2 identical over 7 bases. V dropped 3 bases and J dropped 5; count of bases not matched to a gene: 9. CDR3 size: 15 residues. Germline CDR1 SGDLS, CDR2 YYNGEE. The CDR3 loop reads CASSGGRGSEDTQYF. In DNA form, the CDR3 reads TGTGCCAGCAGCGGAGGGCGGGGGTCCGAAGATACGCAGTATTTT. The variable domain in full, completed from reference TRBV9 and TRBJ2-3, reads DSGVTQTPKHLITATGQRVTLRCSPRSGDLSVYWYQQSLDQGLQFLIQYYNGEERAKGNILERFSAQQFPDLHSELNLSSLELGDSALYFCASSGGRGSEDTQYFGPGTRLTVL.

The CDR3 nucleotides read TGTGCCGATTCGGGACAGGGGATCAATGAGCAGTTCTTC. This sequence encodes CADSGQGINEQFF. V and J are TRBV7-9 and TRBJ2-1, with TRBD1 matching 10 bases. CDR3 length equals 13 residues. Per germline, CDR1 SEHNR and CDR2 FQNEAQ (reference sequence). J was trimmed by 6 bases and V by 11 bases; bases with no gene match: 7.

J is TRBJ2-1 and V is TRBV10-3; maybe TRBD2 (6 bases). The CDR3 has 15 residues. Germline V gene lookup returns CDR1 ENHRY and CDR2 SYGVKD. Trimming left V 5 bases short and J 2 bases short, with 13 bases between. DNA of the CDR3: TGTGCCATCAGTCCTACGGGGGACGCCTACAATGAGCAGTTCTTC. It specifies CAISPTGDAYNEQFF.

There are a few counts of this clonotype. The chain carries TRBV3-1 and TRBJ1-2; D gene unclear. The V end lost 4 bases, the J end lost 10 bases, and 16 bases lay between the germline ends. Germline CDR1 and CDR2: LGHDT and YNNKEL (reference sequence). The CDR3 runs to 13 residues. The CDR3 DNA sequence: TGTGCCAGCAGCCTCCGGGGAATTCCGAACTACACCTTC. Its translation: CASSLRGIPNYTF.

The chain is built from TRBV20-1 and TRBJ2-6; TRBD2 matches 9 bases. Germline CDR1 and CDR2: DFQATT and SNEGSKA (reference sequence). This CDR3 is 19 amino acids long. V was clipped by 3 bases and J by 0 bases; unmatched bases: 12. CDR3 nucleotide sequence: TGCAGTGCTAGGCCAGATAGCGGGGGTGATTTCTCTGGGGCCAACGTCCTGACTTTC. This translates into CSARPDSGGDFSGANVLTF.

This chain connects TRBV6-5 to TRBJ2-7; perhaps TRBD2 as D (5 bases). The CDR3 has 15 residues. Germline CDR1 reads MNHEY; CDR2 reads SVGAGI. Trimming left V 0 bases short and J 2 bases short, with 11 bases between. The CDR3 coding sequence is TGTGCCAGCAGTTACTCGGCGGGTGACGCCTACGAGCAGTACTTC. This codes for CASSYSAGDAYEQYF.

Comment on this clonotype: Since a much larger clone is just one base distant, this may be a read error. This chain links TRBV12-3 or TRBV12-4 with TRBJ1-2; D is undetermined. The CDR3 has 14 amino acids. The CDR3 coding sequence is TGTGCCAGCATTTTAGGCGGAGCTAACTATGGCTACACCTTC. It codes for CASILGGANYGYTF.